The 4 T cell receptor beta chains given below trace back to one sample, sequenced in a study of T-cell memory formation after mild COVID-19. TCRdb called the 5' RACE reads again in MiXCR, with one record for every CDR3 protein. The sample has roughly 410,000 distinct CDR3 sequences, 24% seen once. Specimen: PBMCs or a T cell subset sorted from them (not recorded which). The receptors shown here come from an adult woman who had mild COVID-19 (a few samples of this study predate the infection). Cell type and time point are not known.

V and J are TRBV29-1 and TRBJ2-1; TRBD2 matches at 10 bases. CDR1 is SQVTM and CDR2 is ANQGSEA in the germline V gene. This CDR3 comprises 15 residues. With V trimmed by 6 bases and J by 6 bases, 11 bases remained unmatched. CDR3 in amino acids: CSVASGSRAGNEQFF. The CDR3 nucleotides are TGCAGCGTCGCTAGCGGGAGTAGGGCCGGCAATGAGCAGTTCTTC.

This clonotype was seen more than once but under ten times. J is TRBJ2-7 and V is TRBV2; D perhaps matches TRBD2 (5 bases). Germline-derived CDR1 and CDR2 are SNHLY and FYNNEI. The CDR3 covers 10 residues. Trimming left V 7 bases short and J 12 bases short, with 13 bases between. The CDR3 here is CASIDRRTYF. CDR3 coding DNA: TGTGCCAGCATCGACCGGAGGACGTACTTC.

The gene calls are TRBV14 and TRBJ2-7; D not certain. The germline CDR1 and CDR2 sequences are SGHDN and FVKESK. The CDR3 has 12 amino acids. V shed 1 base and J shed 9 bases, with 10 bases lying between them. DNA for the CDR3: TGTGCCAGCAGCCAAGTTGAACATCCGCAGTACTTC. It yields the protein CASSQVEHPQYF.

V usage is TRBV3-1 and J usage is TRBJ2-7; a weak D match, TRBD1 (6 bases). V was clipped by 6 bases and J by 0 bases, with 12 bases between them. In germline, CDR1 is LGHDT, CDR2 YNNKEL (reference sequence). This CDR3 has 14 residues. DNA for the CDR3: TGTGCCAGCAGGGGAACAGGGAACTCCTACGAGCAGTACTTC. Translated, it gives CASRGTGNSYEQYF.